The present T cell receptor beta chain was sequenced within a study of cytomegalovirus exposure and HLA in healthy donors. Turning to this clone: Antigen unknown.

Study findings and constraints: Several of the most significant clusters were apparently associated with common viral pathogens in a later analysis. Later analysis demonstrated an association between a missense DCLRE1C variant and TCR beta V- and J-gene trimming. A later analysis linked about 17,000 TCR beta sequences to HLA alleles at 0.05 false discovery rate.

Germline CDR1 reads MDHEN; CDR2 reads SYDVKM. Losses at the gene ends were 7 bases for V and 7 bases for J; bases not matched to a gene: 5. The CDR3 has 13 residues. This PCR relied on a set of 60 Vbeta primers and 13 Jbeta primers. Per the original data handling: Roughly 11 million shared chains were among approximately 87 million unique TCR beta chains counted in a later analysis. The assay was immunoSEQ multiplex PCR, and TCRdb's table has in-frame clones only and misses some. That table furnishes V, J and clone size, whereas the DNA furnished D and trimming. The sample has more than 80,000 clones, more than 65% seen once.

Sequencing was carried out using PBMCs. The V and J genes are TRBV28 and TRBJ2-1; TRBD2 agrees at 9 bases. The sequence came from a woman between 45 and 60 years old in good health and CMV-seropositive. CDR3 coding DNA: TGTGCCAGCATACCTAGCGGGGATAATGAGCAGTTCTTC. It codes for CASIPSGDNEQFF.